The TCR beta chain under discussion was sequenced for a study of OX40 agonist ivuxolimab in advanced cancers. General study findings and limits: Relative to CD4+ cells, CD8+ T cells on average had more expanded clones. Among the lowest peripheral clonal expansion occurred in 0.1-3.0 mg/kg partial responders.

Germline-derived CDR1 and CDR2 are SQVTM and ANQGSEA. The V end lost 4 bases, the J end lost 6 bases, and 9 bases lay between the germline ends. The CDR3 has 12 amino acids. Sequencing used immunoSEQ multiplex PCR; TCRdb keeps in-frame clones, though not all of them. The sample shows roughly 87,000 clones, roughly 90% of them seen only once. At cycle 4 day 1, cycle 7 day 1, and baseline, blood was sampled. Comments on this clone: Its antigen is still unknown.

Source: CD4+ or CD8+ T cells sorted from blood, taken in a trial of the OX40 agonist ivuxolimab. The J gene is TRBJ2-2, the V gene TRBV29-1; the D gene is possibly TRBD1 (6 bases). The TCR was taken from an adult with an advanced solid tumor such as melanoma, head and neck, liver or kidney cancer. The CDR3 nucleotides read TGCAGCGTTGTCAGGGGCCCCGGGGAGCTGTTTTTT. It yields the protein CSVVRGPGELFF.